This record looks at one T cell receptor beta chain sequence and its context. The entry originates in a study of cytotoxic CD8 clonotypes in ibrutinib-treated CLL. Germline lookup yields CDR1 SGHNT and CDR2 YYREEE (reference sequence). The CDR3 is 15 amino acids. V gave up 1 base and J gave up 3 bases; unmatched junction bases: 5. Clones were read by immunoSEQ multiplex PCR, and TCRdb kept only the in-frame ones, dropping some. Of about 310,000 clones listed, roughly 79% are singletons. The V call is TRBV5-4, the J call TRBJ2-7; TRBD2 matches at 9 bases. This TCR was recovered from a human donor with chronic lymphocytic leukemia. This material consisted of PBMCs, taken before ibrutinib treatment. The CDR3 is CASSLRPSGNYEQYF. Here the CDR3 DNA reads TGTGCCAGCAGCTTGAGGCCTAGCGGGAACTACGAGCAGTACTTC.